This entry is about one T cell receptor beta chain. Its target is unknown. The data were taken from a study of T cells in Graves' hyperthyroidism and ophthalmopathy. On the study more broadly: Peripheral blood was obtained at initial diagnosis, preceding any treatment.

Study findings and constraints: Before onset, by a median of around six months, the model predicted ophthalmopathy.

Per the germline V gene, CDR1 is KGHSH and CDR2 is LQKENI. The CDR3 is 15 amino acids. Trimming took 5 bases from V and 0 from J; bases not matched to a gene: 6. RNA transcripts yielded amplified TCR beta CDR3 regions. First-round RT-PCR of the TCR CDR3 relied on the HTBI primer set. One entry per CDR3 protein results from TCRdb running MiXCR on the multiplex PCR reads. The sample yields approximately 490,000 distinct CDR3 sequences, 20% to 25% seen once. Uncontrolled infections, other autoimmune diseases, pregnancy or lactation led to exclusion of patients. The receptor was derived from a woman in her sixties or seventies with Graves' ophthalmopathy. The specimen was blood. The chain recombines TRBV18 with TRBJ2-7, with TRBD1 matching 8 bases. The chain's CDR3 is CASSSPGTGSYEQYF. The CDR3, as DNA: TGTGCCAGCTCATCTCCCGGGACAGGCTCCTACGAGCAGTACTTC.